This T cell receptor (beta chain) was found in a study of beta chain features in type 1 diabetes. Of the isolated RNA, all was reverse transcribed, and so the sequenced material was expressed TCRB transcripts. Profiling relied on immunoSEQ multiplex PCR, and the TCRdb table lists in-frame clones only, not all of them. The sample holds more than 85,000 clones, 30% to 50% seen once. Study results and caveats: Reads derived from cDNA could over-represent cells showing high TCR expression. In the patient group, naive, central memory and Treg TCRB repertoires seemed more alike than in the healthy donor group.

The CDR3 runs to 14 residues. Looked up from germline, CDR1 is SQVTM and CDR2 is ANQGSEA. The trim removed 3 bases at V and 5 bases at J, leaving 7 bases unmatched. Notes on this clone: Its antigen is not known.

The authors took one heparinised blood draw, averaging about 120 mL, from each donor. The clonotype comes from a woman younger than 30 in good health. The sample was stem cell memory CD4+ T cells from blood. This chain uses TRBV29-1 with TRBJ2-5, with TRBD2 matching over 9 bases. CDR3 in DNA: TGCAGCGTTGATGGCGGGGGGGGCGGGGAGACCCAGTACTTC. This encodes CSVDGGGGGETQYF.